This T cell receptor (beta chain) was recovered during a study of blood T cell repertoires in COVID-19. The study drew participants aged about 18 to 90 years from around 24 US areas. Trimming took off 7 bases at V and 1 base at J, with 10 bases between the two ends. This CDR3 region has 13 residues. Assay used: immunoSEQ multiplex PCR; TCRdb lists only in-frame clones, some missing. The data show 280,000 or so clones, with around 84% seen just once and 2% to 3% held by the top ten. Sample: PBMCs or T cells enriched from blood (not recorded which). The source of this sequence is a woman aged 45-65 years who had recovered from COVID-19. This chain links TRBV12-3 or TRBV12-4 with TRBJ1-1, with D possibly being TRBD1 (5 bases). CDR3: CASIDTGNTEAFF. Written as DNA, the CDR3 is TGTGCCAGCATCGATACAGGGAACACTGAAGCTTTCTTT.